This paragraph reports one T cell receptor (beta chain). The data derive from a study of CD8+ T cells in alopecia areata. RNA was isolated and reverse transcribed to cDNA, the sequencing template. The assay was immunoSEQ multiplex PCR, and TCRdb's table has in-frame clones only and misses some. The sample comprises about 160,000 clones, 75% to 90% of which are singletons, and around 16% rests with the top ten. Germline loops: CDR1 MNHEY, CDR2 SVGAGI. Trimming cost V 0 bases and J 7 bases; bases outside gene matches: 4. The CDR3 has 15 residues. The genes are TRBV6-5 and TRBJ2-1, with 9 positions matching TRBD1. The receptor comes from a human donor with alopecia areata. The source material was CD8+ T cells sorted from blood, sampled at week 0. The CDR3 is CASSYSPQGANEQFF. In DNA form, the CDR3 reads TGTGCCAGCAGTTACTCTCCACAGGGGGCAAATGAGCAGTTCTTC.